The rows below give T cell receptor beta chains drawn from one sample of a study of human T cells and chemical hapten exposure. TCRdb fed the RACE reads into MiXCR, producing one record per CDR3 protein. The sample records more than 95,000 distinct CDR3 sequences, around 10% being singletons. The sequencing used whole blood, collected in connection with sensitization to the hapten diphenylcyclopropenone (DPC). The source of these receptors is a woman between 50 and 59 years old with alopecia areata. Some clones in this sample may be carry-over from other donors' samples. The CDR3 runs from the conserved cysteine through the conserved F or W. A D gene is named only where the DNA matches it firmly. Size is omitted from some rows. Given values are once, few, many or a class for expanded clones.

>NA|TRBJ2-7|NA|11|TRBV28
CASSDPTEQYF
TGTGCCAGCAGTGACCCTACGGAGCAGTACTTC
>NA|TRBJ1-4|NA|15|TRBV28
CASSFGQVYDEKLFF
TGTGCCAGCAGTTTCGGGCAGGTCTATGATGAAAAACTGTTTTTT
>NA|TRBJ2-4|NA|22|TRBV11-2
CASSLLSLRGRLNDWGKNIQYF
NA
>TRBD1|TRBJ2-3|NA|15|TRBV11-2
CASSSDRASTDTQYF
TGTGCCAGCAGCTCGGACAGGGCGAGCACAGATACGCAGTATTTT
>NA|TRBJ2-5|NA|13|TRBV5-1
CASSLASEETQYF
TGCGCCAGCAGCTTGGCTAGTGAAGAGACCCAGTACTTC
>NA|TRBJ2-3|few|14|TRBV29-1
CSVEDPPSTDTQYF
TGCAGCGTTGAAGATCCACCCTCCACAGATACGCAGTATTTT
>TRBD1|TRBJ1-2|NA|17|TRBV2
CASSTRRQGRTNYGYTF
TGTGCCAGCAGCACAAGGAGACAGGGCCGGACTAACTATGGCTACACCTTC
>NA|TRBJ2-7|NA|13|TRBV5-1
CASSFATQYEQYF
TGCGCCAGCAGCTTCGCTACCCAATACGAGCAGTACTTC
>NA|TRBJ2-6|many|17|TRBV7-9
CASSLDGGSSGANVLTF
TGTGCCAGCAGCTTGGACGGGGGAAGCTCTGGGGCCAACGTCCTGACTTTC
>TRBD1|TRBJ2-1|many|16|TRBV28
CASSSPGQGKVNEQFF
TGTGCCAGCAGCTCTCCGGGACAGGGGAAGGTTAATGAGCAGTTCTTC
>NA|TRBJ2-7|many|12|TRBV28
CASSRSSNEQYF
TGTGCCAGCAGTAGGAGTAGCAACGAGCAGTACTTC
>NA|TRBJ2-1|many|15|TRBV20-1
CSAPVFTVPSNEQFF
TGCAGTGCTCCCGTGTTTACAGTGCCATCTAATGAGCAGTTCTTC
>NA|TRBJ1-1|many|13|TRBV10-3
CAILKTGSDEAFF
TGTGCCATCCTCAAAACTGGGTCGGACGAAGCTTTCTTT
>NA|TRBJ2-7|NA|14|TRBV3-1
CASSRSSGRPEQYF
TGTGCCAGCAGCCGCTCATCCGGGAGACCTGAGCAGTACTTC